The entry below gives a single TCR beta chain sequence along with its context. The antigen is undetermined. The data were obtained in a study of response to subunit inactivated influenza vaccine. Overall study findings and caveats: Authors suggested each seasonal influenza vaccination recruits few new T cells.

Germline V gene data show CDR1 as LNHNV and CDR2 as YYDKDF (reference sequence). This CDR3 is 14 amino acids long. Trimming pared 4 bases from V and 6 bases from J, leaving 13 bases between. TCRdb called the RT-PCR reads again in MiXCR, with one record for every CDR3 protein. The sample shows about 650,000 distinct CDR3 sequences, approximately 14% of them seen only once. Sequencing used PBMCs from blood, obtained approximately 12 days after vaccination. The chain couples TRBV15 to TRBJ2-1; no reliable D call. This clonotype was obtained from a man aged 50-60 years who received an inactivated influenza vaccine. CDR3: CATSISSAGNEQFF. The CDR3 DNA reads TGTGCCACCAGCATAAGCAGTGCTGGCAATGAGCAGTTCTTC.